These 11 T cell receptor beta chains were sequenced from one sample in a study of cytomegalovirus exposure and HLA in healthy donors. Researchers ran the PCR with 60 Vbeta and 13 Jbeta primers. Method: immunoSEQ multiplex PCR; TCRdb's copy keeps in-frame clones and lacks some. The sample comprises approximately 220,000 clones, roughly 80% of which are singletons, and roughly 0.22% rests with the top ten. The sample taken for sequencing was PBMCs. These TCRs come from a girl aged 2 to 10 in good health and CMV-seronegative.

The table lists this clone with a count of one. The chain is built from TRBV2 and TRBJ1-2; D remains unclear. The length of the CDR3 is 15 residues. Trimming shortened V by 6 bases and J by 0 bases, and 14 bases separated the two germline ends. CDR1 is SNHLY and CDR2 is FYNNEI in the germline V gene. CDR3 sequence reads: CASRTPTSTNYGYTF. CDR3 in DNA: TGTGCCAGCAGGACCCCGACATCCACTAACTATGGCTACACCTTC.

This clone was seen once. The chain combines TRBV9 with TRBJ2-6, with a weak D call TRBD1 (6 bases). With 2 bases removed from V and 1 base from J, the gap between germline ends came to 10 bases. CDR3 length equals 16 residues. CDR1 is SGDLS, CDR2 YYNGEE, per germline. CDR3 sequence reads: CASSVTGTSGANVLTF. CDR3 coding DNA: TGTGCCAGCAGCGTCACAGGGACATCTGGGGCCAACGTCCTGACTTTC.

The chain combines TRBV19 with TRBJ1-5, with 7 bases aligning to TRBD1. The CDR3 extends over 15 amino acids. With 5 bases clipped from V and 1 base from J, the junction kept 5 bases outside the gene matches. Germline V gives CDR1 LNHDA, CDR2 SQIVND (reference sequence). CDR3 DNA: TGTGCCAGTAGTCCCGGGACAGAGAGCAATCAGCCCCAGCATTTT. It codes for CASSPGTESNQPQHF.

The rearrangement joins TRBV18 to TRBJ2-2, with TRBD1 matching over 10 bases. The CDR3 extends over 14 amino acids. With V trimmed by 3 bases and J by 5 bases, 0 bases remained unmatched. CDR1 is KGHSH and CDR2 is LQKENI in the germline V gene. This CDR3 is CASSPDRGTGELFF. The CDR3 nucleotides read TGTGCCAGCTCACCGGACAGGGGGACCGGGGAGCTGTTTTTT.

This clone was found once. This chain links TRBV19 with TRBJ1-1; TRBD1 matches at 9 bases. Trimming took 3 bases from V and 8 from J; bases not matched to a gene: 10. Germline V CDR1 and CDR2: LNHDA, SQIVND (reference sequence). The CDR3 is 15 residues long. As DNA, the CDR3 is TGTGCCAGTAGTATTACCAATAGGGGGACAGGGGAAGCTTTCTTT. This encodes CASSITNRGTGEAFF.

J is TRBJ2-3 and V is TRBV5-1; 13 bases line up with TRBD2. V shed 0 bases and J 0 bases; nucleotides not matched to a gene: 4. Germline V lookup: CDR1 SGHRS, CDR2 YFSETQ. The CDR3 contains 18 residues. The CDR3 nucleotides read TGCGCCAGCAGCTTGGCTGGACTAGCGGGAGCTAGCACAGATACGCAGTATTTT. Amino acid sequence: CASSLAGLAGASTDTQYF.

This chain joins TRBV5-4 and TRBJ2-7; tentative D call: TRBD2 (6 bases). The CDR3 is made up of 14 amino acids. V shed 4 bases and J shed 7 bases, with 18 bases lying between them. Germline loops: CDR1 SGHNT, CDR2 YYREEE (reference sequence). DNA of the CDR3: TGTGCCAGCAGCCAAGCGAGCGGGCTTGGGGAGCAGTACTTC. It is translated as CASSQASGLGEQYF.

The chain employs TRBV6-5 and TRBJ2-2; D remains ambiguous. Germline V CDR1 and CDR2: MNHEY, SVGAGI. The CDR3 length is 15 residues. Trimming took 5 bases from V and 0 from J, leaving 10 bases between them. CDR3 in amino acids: CASSLGGANTGELFF. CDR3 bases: TGTGCCAGCAGTCTCGGCGGAGCGAACACCGGGGAGCTGTTTTTT.

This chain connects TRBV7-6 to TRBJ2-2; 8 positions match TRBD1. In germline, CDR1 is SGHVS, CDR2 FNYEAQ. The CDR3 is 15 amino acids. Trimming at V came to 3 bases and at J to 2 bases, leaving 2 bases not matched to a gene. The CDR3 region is CASSLTGANTGELFF. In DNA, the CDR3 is TGTGCCAGCAGCTTGACAGGGGCAAACACCGGGGAGCTGTTTTTT. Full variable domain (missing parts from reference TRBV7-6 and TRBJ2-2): GAGVSQSPRYKVTKRGQDVALRCDPISGHVSLYWYRQALGQGPEFLTYFNYEAQQDKSGLPNDRFSAERPEGSISTLTIQRTEQRDSAMYRCASSLTGANTGELFFGEGSRLTVL.

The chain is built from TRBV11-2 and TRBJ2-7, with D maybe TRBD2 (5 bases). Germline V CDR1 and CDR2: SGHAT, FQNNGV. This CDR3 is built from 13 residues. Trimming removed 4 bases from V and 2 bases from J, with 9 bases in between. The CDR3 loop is CASSWETAYEQYF. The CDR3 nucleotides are TGTGCCAGCAGCTGGGAGACCGCCTACGAGCAGTACTTC.

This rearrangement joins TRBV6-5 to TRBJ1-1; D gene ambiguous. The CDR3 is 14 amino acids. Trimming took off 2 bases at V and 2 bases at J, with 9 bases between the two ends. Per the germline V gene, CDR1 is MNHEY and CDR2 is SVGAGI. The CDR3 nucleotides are TGTGCCAGCAGTTACATGGCAGGAAACACTGAAGCTTTCTTT. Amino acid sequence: CASSYMAGNTEAFF.